Described below is a single T cell receptor (beta chain) sequence and its context. No antigen is known for it. V lost 0 bases and J lost 2, with 7 bases in between. In germline, CDR1 is DFQATT, CDR2 SNEGSKA (reference sequence). The CDR3 consists of 13 residues. The library was made from cDNA and included unique molecular identifiers. TCRdb ran MiXCR on the PCR reads and lists one entry per CDR3 protein. Found here are some 370,000 distinct CDR3 sequences, 30% to 45% of them singletons; the top ten hold 13%. These data are taken from a study of post-analysis software for immune sequencing data. Whole-study results and caveats: The five TRBV segments detected at higher frequency in patients than in controls included TRBV5-6, TRBV5-1 and TRBV20-1.

The chain is built from TRBV20-1 and TRBJ1-2; no reliable D call. The specimen was blood. This sequence originates from a girl under 18 with multiple sclerosis. CDR3 in amino acids: CSARDRQNYGYTF. In DNA, the CDR3 is TGCAGTGCTAGAGATCGCCAAAACTATGGCTACACCTTC.